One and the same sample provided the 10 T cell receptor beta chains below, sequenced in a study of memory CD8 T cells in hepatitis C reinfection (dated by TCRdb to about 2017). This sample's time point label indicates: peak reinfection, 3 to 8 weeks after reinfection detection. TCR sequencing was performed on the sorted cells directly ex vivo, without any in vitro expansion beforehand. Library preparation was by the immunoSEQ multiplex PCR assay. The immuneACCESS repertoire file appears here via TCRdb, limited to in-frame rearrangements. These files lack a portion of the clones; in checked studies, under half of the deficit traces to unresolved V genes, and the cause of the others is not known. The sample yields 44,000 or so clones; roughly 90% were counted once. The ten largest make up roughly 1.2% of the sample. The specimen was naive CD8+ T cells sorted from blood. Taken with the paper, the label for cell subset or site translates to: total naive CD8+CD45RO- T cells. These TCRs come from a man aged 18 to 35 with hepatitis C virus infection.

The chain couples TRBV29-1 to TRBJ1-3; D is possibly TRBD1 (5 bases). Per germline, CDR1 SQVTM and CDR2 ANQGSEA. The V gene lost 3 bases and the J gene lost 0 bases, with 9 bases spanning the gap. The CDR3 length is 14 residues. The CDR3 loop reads CSVDTDSSGNTIYF. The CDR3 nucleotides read TGCAGCGTTGACACAGACAGCTCTGGAAACACCATATATTTT.

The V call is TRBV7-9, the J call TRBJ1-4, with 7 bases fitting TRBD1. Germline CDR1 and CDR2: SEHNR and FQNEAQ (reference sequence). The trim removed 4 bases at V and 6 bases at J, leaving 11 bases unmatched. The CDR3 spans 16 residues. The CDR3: CASSSLDRVGDEKLFF. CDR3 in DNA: TGTGCCAGCAGCTCCCTAGACAGGGTAGGGGATGAAAAACTGTTTTTT.

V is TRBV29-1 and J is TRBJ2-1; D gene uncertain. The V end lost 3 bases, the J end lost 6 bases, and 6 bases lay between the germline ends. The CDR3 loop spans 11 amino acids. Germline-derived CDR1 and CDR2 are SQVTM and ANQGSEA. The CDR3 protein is CSVDLLNEQFF. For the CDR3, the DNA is TGCAGCGTTGACCTCCTCAATGAGCAGTTCTTC.

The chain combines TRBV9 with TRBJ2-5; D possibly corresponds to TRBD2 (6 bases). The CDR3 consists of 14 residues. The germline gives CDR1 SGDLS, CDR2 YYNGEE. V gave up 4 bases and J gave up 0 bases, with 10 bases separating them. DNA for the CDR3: TGTGCCAGCAGCCCGGGAGCAAACCAAGAGACCCAGTACTTC. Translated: CASSPGANQETQYF.

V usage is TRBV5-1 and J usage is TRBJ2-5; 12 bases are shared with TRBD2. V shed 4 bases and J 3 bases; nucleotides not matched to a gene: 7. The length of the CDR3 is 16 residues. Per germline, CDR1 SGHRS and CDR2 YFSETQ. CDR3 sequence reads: CASSLPSGRAEETQYF. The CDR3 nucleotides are TGCGCCAGCAGCCTTCCTAGCGGGAGGGCCGAAGAGACCCAGTACTTC.

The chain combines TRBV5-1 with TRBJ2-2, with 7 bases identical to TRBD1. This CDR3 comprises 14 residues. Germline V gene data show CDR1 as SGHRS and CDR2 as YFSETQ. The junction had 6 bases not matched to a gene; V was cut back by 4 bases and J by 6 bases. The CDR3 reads CASSRLQGAGELFF. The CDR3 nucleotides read TGCGCCAGCAGCCGTCTCCAGGGGGCCGGGGAGCTGTTTTTT.

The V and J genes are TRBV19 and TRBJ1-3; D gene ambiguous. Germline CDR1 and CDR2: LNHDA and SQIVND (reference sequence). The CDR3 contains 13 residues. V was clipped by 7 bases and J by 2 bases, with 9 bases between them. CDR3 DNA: TGTGCCAGTACCCGGGAAACTGGAAACACCATATATTTT. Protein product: CASTRETGNTIYF.

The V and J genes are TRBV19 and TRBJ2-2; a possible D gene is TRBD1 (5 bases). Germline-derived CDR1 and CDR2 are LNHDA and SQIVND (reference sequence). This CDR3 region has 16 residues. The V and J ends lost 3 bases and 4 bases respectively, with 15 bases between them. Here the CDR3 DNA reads TGTGCCAGTAGTATCGCCAGGGTTGATAGCACCGGGGAGCTGTTTTTT. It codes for CASSIARVDSTGELFF.

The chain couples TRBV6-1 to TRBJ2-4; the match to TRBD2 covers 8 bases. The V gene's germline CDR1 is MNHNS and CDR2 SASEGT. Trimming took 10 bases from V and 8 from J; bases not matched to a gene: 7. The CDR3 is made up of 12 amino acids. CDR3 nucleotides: TGTGCCACCGGGGACGGGGGGGACATTCAGTACTTC. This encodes CATGDGGDIQYF.

The CDR3 sequence: CASRHAGGPHNEQFF. CDR3 sequence (DNA): TGTGCCAGCAGGCACGCGGGGGGGCCCCACAATGAGCAGTTCTTC. V is TRBV6-5 and J is TRBJ2-1; 9 positions agree with TRBD2. There are 15 residues in the CDR3. CDR1 and CDR2 from the germline V gene are MNHEY and SVGAGI. The V gene end was trimmed by 6 bases and the J gene end by 5 bases; junction bases not matched to a gene: 8.